The clone carrying this T cell receptor (beta chain) occurred a few times. Germline CDR1 and CDR2: DFQATT and SNEGSKA (reference sequence). CDR3 length equals 14 residues. V was cut by 3 bases and J by 3 bases, with 9 bases left in between. Noted time point: patch test 3, about 24 weeks after DPC sensitization. Described treatment: therapeutic diphenylcyclopropenone sensitization with weekly scalp DPC. Unfractionated whole blood yielded the extracted total RNA. TCRdb re-derived calls from the RACE reads in MiXCR, one entry per CDR3 protein. The sample yields more than 45,000 distinct CDR3 sequences, around 12% seen once. This record belongs to a study of human T cells and chemical hapten exposure. Study details: On approximately 2 cm by approximately 2 cm of upper inner arm skin, sensitization was performed with 2% DPC.

The starting material was whole blood, obtained in connection with sensitization to the hapten diphenylcyclopropenone (DPC). The chain joins TRBV20-1 to TRBJ2-6, with D tentatively TRBD2 (5 bases). This sequence was found in a young man with alopecia areata. Some clones in this sample may be carry-over from other donors' samples. The CDR3 loop is CSARMGVGANVLTF. CDR3 DNA sequence: TGCAGTGCTAGGATGGGAGTTGGGGCCAACGTCCTGACTTTC.